The 28 T cell receptor beta chains reported below all come from one sample, sequenced in a study of Graves' ophthalmopathy and Graves' hyperthyroidism. RNA transcripts were the source from which TCR beta CDR3 regions were amplified. RT-PCR in the first round used HTBI primers; a second-round multiplex PCR followed. TCRdb called the multiplex PCR reads again in MiXCR, with one record for every CDR3 protein. The sample holds approximately 700,000 distinct CDR3 sequences, over 40% seen once. What was sequenced was peripheral blood. The receptors were sampled from an adult man with Graves' ophthalmopathy.

In this sample, this clonotype turned up a few times. The chain combines TRBV24-1 with TRBJ2-3; 8 bases align to TRBD1. The CDR3 is made up of 16 amino acids. Germline lookup yields CDR1 KGHDR and CDR2 SFDVKD. With V trimmed by 0 bases and J by 5 bases, 6 bases remained unmatched. The CDR3 DNA is TGTGCCACCAGTGATTTGCGAGGACAGGGACAAGATACGCAGTATTTT. Encoded protein: CATSDLRGQGQDTQYF.

This sequence joins TRBV25-1 and TRBJ1-3; 8 nucleotides agree with TRBD1. Trimming cost V 8 bases and J 4 bases; bases outside gene matches: 4. The CDR3 contains 13 residues. Germline CDR1 MGHDK, CDR2 SYGVNS. The CDR3: CASQRTGGNTIYF. The CDR3 DNA is TGTGCCAGCCAGCGGACAGGGGGAAACACCATATATTTT.

This clonotype was detected ten times or more. The V gene is TRBV4-1, the J gene TRBJ2-7; weak D call: TRBD2 (5 bases). This CDR3 is built from 15 residues. Germline V gives CDR1 MGHRA, CDR2 YSYEKL. Trimming removed 0 bases at V and 2 bases at J, with 11 bases between. DNA for the CDR3: TGCGCCAGCAGCCAAGAGAATCGGAGGACCTACGAGCAGTACTTC. Translating gives CASSQENRRTYEQYF.

The gene calls are TRBV6-5 and TRBJ1-2; weak D call: TRBD1 (5 bases). The germline CDR1 and CDR2 sequences are MNHEY and SVGAGI. V lost 0 bases and J 4 bases, leaving 12 bases between the germline ends. The CDR3 runs 15 residues. DNA of the CDR3: TGTGCCAGCAGTTACTCGACGACGGGGGGCTATGGCTACACCTTC. Translated, it gives CASSYSTTGGYGYTF.

CDR3 sequence: CASSQVPSGRKSYEQYF. As DNA, the CDR3 is TGTGCCAGCAGCCAAGTGCCTAGCGGGAGGAAGTCCTACGAGCAGTACTTC. This sequence joins TRBV7-9 and TRBJ2-7; TRBD2 agrees at 11 bases. Trimming took 5 bases from V and 1 from J; bases not matched to a gene: 10. This CDR3 has 17 amino acids. Germline V gives CDR1 SEHNR, CDR2 FQNEAQ (reference sequence).

A remark on this clonotype: The junction differs from germline at one of its ends, possibly a read error. The chain links TRBV20-1 to TRBJ1-4; D not certain. The germline CDR1 and CDR2 sequences are DFQATT and SNEGSKA (reference sequence). This CDR3 has 11 residues. In DNA form, the CDR3 reads TGCAGTGCTAGTCTCCAGTCCTACGAGGTTTTT. Its translation is CSASLQSYEVF.

The chain has TRBV5-1 and TRBJ1-1; weak D call: TRBD1 (6 bases). This CDR3 is built from 16 residues. The V end lost 0 bases, the J end lost 1 base, and 13 bases lay between the germline ends. From germline, CDR1 is SGHRS and CDR2 YFSETQ. The CDR3 sequence is CASSLEPGQQNTEAFF. The CDR3 DNA sequence: TGCGCCAGCAGCTTGGAACCGGGACAACAGAACACTGAAGCTTTCTTT.

As to this clonotype: No conserved phenylalanine or tryptophan ends this CDR3, so it is likely a read error. The rearrangement uses TRBV10-3 and TRBJ1-5; D is possibly TRBD1 (6 bases). The CDR3 is 14 residues long. V was shortened by 3 bases and J by 0 bases, with 6 bases between the two germline ends. CDR1 and CDR2 (germline): ENHRY, SYGVKD. The CDR3 region is CAISEQGSNQPQHL. DNA of the CDR3: TGTGCCATCAGTGAACAGGGTAGCAATCAGCCCCAGCATCTT.

V usage is TRBV7-9 and J usage is TRBJ2-7; TRBD1 agrees at 7 bases. After removal of 3 bases from V and 7 bases from J, the junction contained 9 bases not matched to a gene. The CDR3 has 14 amino acids. CDR1 and CDR2 (germline): SEHNR, FQNEAQ (reference sequence). In DNA, the CDR3 is TGTGCCAGCAGCTTGTCACAGGGGTCGGGTGAGCAGTACTTC. It specifies CASSLSQGSGEQYF.

Many counts were recorded for this clonotype. This chain connects TRBV19 to TRBJ1-1, with 7 bases matching TRBD1. Germline CDR1 reads LNHDA; CDR2 reads SQIVND (reference sequence). V dropped 4 bases and J dropped 0; count of bases not matched to a gene: 17. CDR3 size: 19 residues. The CDR3 coding sequence is TGTGCCAGTAGTACTTCTTACGGGACAGACGTTGACCTGAACACTGAAGCTTTCTTT. Protein product: CASSTSYGTDVDLNTEAFF. The full variable domain, with the rest looked up from reference TRBV19 and TRBJ1-1, is DGGITQSPKYLFRKEGQNVTLSCEQNLNHDAMYWYRQDPGQGLRLIYYSQIVNDFQKGDIAEGYSVSREKKESFPLTVTSAQKNPTAFYLCASSTSYGTDVDLNTEAFFGQGTRLTVV.

This clonotype was seen many times. V is TRBV19 and J is TRBJ2-2, with D perhaps TRBD1 (6 bases). Per germline, CDR1 LNHDA and CDR2 SQIVND (reference sequence). V dropped 3 bases and J dropped 3 bases, with 8 bases sitting between them. The CDR3 totals 14 residues. The CDR3 region is CASSIDRHTGELFF. CDR3 in DNA: TGTGCCAGTAGTATCGACAGGCACACCGGGGAGCTGTTTTTT.

The sample holds many counts of this clonotype. This sequence joins TRBV5-1 and TRBJ1-1; possibly TRBD1 for D (5 bases). This CDR3 has 16 residues. V lost 4 bases and J lost 1, with 17 bases in between. The germline V gene encodes CDR1 SGHRS and CDR2 YFSETQ. The CDR3 DNA is TGCGCCAGCAGCCTCCAACCGGGGGGAACGAACACTGAAGCTTTCTTT. This codes for CASSLQPGGTNTEAFF.

This clonotype was recorded many times. The chain combines TRBV5-1 with TRBJ1-2; 9 nucleotides agree with TRBD1. J gave up 7 bases and V 8 bases, and 12 bases lay outside the gene matches. The germline V gene encodes CDR1 SGHRS and CDR2 YFSETQ. CDR3 length equals 14 residues. The CDR3 reads CASHHGQGLGGYTF. Here the CDR3 DNA reads TGCGCCAGTCACCACGGACAGGGGCTGGGTGGCTACACCTTC.

Many counts were recorded for this clonotype. This chain uses TRBV19 with TRBJ2-5, with TRBD1 as a possible D gene (6 bases). The CDR3 consists of 12 residues. Trimming took 4 bases from V and 4 from J, leaving 7 bases between them. From germline, CDR1 is LNHDA and CDR2 SQIVND (reference sequence). The CDR3 DNA reads as TGTGCCAGTAGTAACAGGGCAGAGACCCAGTACTTC. Amino acid sequence: CASSNRAETQYF.

V gene TRBV9 combines with J gene TRBJ2-5, with 8 bases lining up with TRBD2. Germline V gene lookup returns CDR1 SGDLS and CDR2 YYNGEE. The V gene end was trimmed by 0 bases and the J gene end by 5 bases; junction bases not matched to a gene: 9. The CDR3 is 16 amino acids. This CDR3 is CASSVDDGGARETQYF. Here the CDR3 DNA reads TGTGCCAGCAGCGTAGACGACGGGGGGGCGCGGGAGACCCAGTACTTC.

The sample holds one count of this clonotype. The rearrangement uses TRBV10-3 and TRBJ2-7, with D maybe TRBD2 (5 bases). Germline V gives CDR1 ENHRY, CDR2 SYGVKD. The CDR3 runs to 12 residues. Trimming left V 11 bases short and J 2 bases short, with 13 bases between. The CDR3 DNA reads as TGTGCCTGGAGTCGGGAAACCTACGAGCAGTACTTC. This gives the protein CAWSRETYEQYF.

In this sample, this clonotype turned up a few times. The J gene is TRBJ1-1, the V gene TRBV30; D might be TRBD1 (5 bases). Germline V lookup: CDR1 GTSNPN, CDR2 SVGIG (reference sequence). The length of the CDR3 is 13 residues. V shed 3 bases and J shed 7 bases, with 15 bases lying between them. CDR3 loop: CAWSPRQGGEAFF. DNA of the CDR3: TGTGCCTGGAGCCCCCGGCAGGGTGGTGAAGCTTTCTTT.

This chain connects TRBV10-3 to TRBJ1-2; D perhaps matches TRBD1 (6 bases). Germline V gene data show CDR1 as ENHRY and CDR2 as SYGVKD. There are 14 residues in the CDR3. V dropped 5 bases and J dropped 2 bases, with 12 bases sitting between them. The CDR3 nucleotides are TGTGCCATCAGTAACGGACAGAAGAACTATGGCTACACCTTC. It yields the protein CAISNGQKNYGYTF.

As regards this clonotype: A much larger clone differs by one base, so this may be a read error. The chain has TRBV9 and TRBJ1-6, with D unclear. The CDR3 runs to 15 residues. Per the germline V gene, CDR1 is SGDLS and CDR2 is YYNGEE. The CDR3 sequence is CASLESSSYNSPPHF. The CDR3 region has the DNA TGTGCCAGTTTGGAGTCCAGCTCCTATAATTCACCCCCCCACTTT.

In its sample, this clonotype was seen many times. The rearrangement links TRBV7-9 to TRBJ1-1; D call uncertain. V gave up 2 bases and J gave up 3 bases, with 10 bases separating them. CDR1 is SEHNR and CDR2 is FQNEAQ in the germline V gene (reference sequence). The CDR3 runs to 14 residues. The CDR3 sequence: CASSLREYDTEAFF. CDR3 in DNA: TGTGCCAGCAGCTTACGGGAGTACGACACTGAAGCTTTCTTT.

This clonotype has at least ten counts. The genes are TRBV7-9 and TRBJ2-7; a weak D match, TRBD1 (5 bases). CDR1 is SEHNR, CDR2 FQNEAQ, per germline (reference sequence). V lost 4 bases and J 3 bases, leaving 13 bases between the germline ends. This CDR3 has 14 residues. The CDR3 reads CASSSDSGNYEQYF. The CDR3 DNA is TGTGCCAGCAGCTCCGACTCAGGGAACTACGAGCAGTACTTC.

The chain combines TRBV6-5 with TRBJ2-7, with D possibly being TRBD1 (7 bases). Trimming took off 6 bases at V and 1 base at J, with 19 bases between the two ends. The CDR3 contains 16 residues. Germline V CDR1 and CDR2: MNHEY, SVGAGI. This CDR3 reads CASSPNPGGLSYEQYF. As DNA, the CDR3 is TGTGCCAGCAGCCCCAACCCAGGGGGGCTATCCTACGAGCAGTACTTC.

In its sample, this clonotype was seen many times. V is TRBV15 and J is TRBJ1-6, with unresolved D. Germline-derived CDR1 and CDR2 are LNHNV and YYDKDF (reference sequence). V lost 0 bases and J 5 bases, leaving 14 bases between the germline ends. The CDR3 spans 17 residues. The chain's CDR3 is CATSRDLPFAHNSPLHF. CDR3 bases: TGTGCCACCAGCAGAGATCTCCCCTTTGCCCATAATTCACCCCTCCACTTT.

As regards this clonotype: This may be a read error, as it is one base from a much larger clone. The V call is TRBV19, the J call TRBJ1-4, with D possibly matching TRBD1 (5 bases). V lost 3 bases and J 3 bases, leaving 11 bases between the germline ends. The germline V gene encodes CDR1 LNHDA and CDR2 SQIVND (reference sequence). The length of the CDR3 is 15 residues. The CDR3 sequence is CASSIRDGANEKLFF. The CDR3 bases are TGTGCCAGTAGTATTCGGGACGGAGCTAATGAAAAACTGTTTTTT.

This clonotype was detected only once. The genes are TRBV7-9 and TRBJ1-5, with D perhaps matching TRBD1 (6 bases). Germline values: CDR1 SEHNR, CDR2 FQNEAQ (reference sequence). The ends were cut back, 5 bases at V and 11 bases at J, with 16 bases in the middle. The CDR3 totals 13 residues. The CDR3 spells CASSMGGQETQHF. CDR3 DNA sequence: TGTGCCAGCAGCATGGGGGGGCAAGAGACCCAGCATTTT. Drawing the rest from reference TRBV7-9 and TRBJ1-5, the complete variable domain is DTGVSQNPRHKITKRGQNVTFRCDPISEHNRLYWYRQTLGQGPEFLTYFQNEAQLEKSRLLSDRFSAERPKGSFSTLEIQRTEQGDSAMYLCASSMGGQETQHFGDGTRLSIL.

There are many counts of this clonotype. The V call is TRBV6-6, the J call TRBJ1-2; 9 bases map to TRBD1. The V gene's germline CDR1 is MNHNY and CDR2 SVGAGI (reference sequence). Trimming took 3 bases from V and 2 from J; bases not matched to a gene: 4. The CDR3 sequence is 15 residues long. The CDR3 reads CASSYGQGSNYGYTF. CDR3 nucleotide sequence: TGTGCCAGCAGTTATGGACAGGGGAGCAACTATGGCTACACCTTC.

This clonotype was observed many times. The chain has TRBV29-1 and TRBJ2-5, with D hard to call. The CDR3 covers 12 residues. Germline V gene lookup returns CDR1 SQVTM and CDR2 ANQGSEA. With 2 bases removed from V and 5 bases from J, the gap between germline ends came to 9 bases. The CDR3 here is CSVELAWETQYF. As DNA, the CDR3 is TGCAGCGTTGAACTTGCTTGGGAGACCCAGTACTTC.

This clonotype was found a few times. The chain is built from TRBV9 and TRBJ2-7; 8 nucleotides agree with TRBD2. V was pared by 3 bases and J by 2 bases, with 19 bases of the junction left unmatched. Germline-derived CDR1 and CDR2 are SGDLS and YYNGEE. The CDR3 is 19 residues long. The CDR3 reads CASSDRGGPTNHFPYEQYF. As DNA, the CDR3 is TGTGCCAGCAGCGACCGGGGGGGCCCCACAAATCATTTCCCCTACGAGCAGTACTTC.